This T cell receptor beta chain was sequenced during a study of OX40 agonist ivuxolimab in advanced cancers. Study conclusions and caveats: Determination of antigen specificity was not performed for the expanded peripheral T cells.

Of note for this clone: Its antigen is as yet unknown.

Trimming shortened V by 2 bases and J by 4 bases, and 3 bases separated the two germline ends. Germline-derived CDR1 and CDR2 are ENHRY and SYGVKD. The CDR3 has 12 residues. Assay used: immunoSEQ multiplex PCR; TCRdb lists only in-frame clones, some missing. Counted here are about 79,000 clones, about 90% occurring once; the ten biggest clones make up 4.1%. The chain recombines TRBV10-3 with TRBJ2-1; unclear D gene. The sequence was obtained from an adult with an advanced solid tumor such as melanoma, head and neck, liver or kidney cancer. The source was CD4+ or CD8+ T cells sorted from blood, collected in a trial of the OX40 agonist ivuxolimab. The CDR3 protein is CAISEKYNEQFF. For the CDR3, the DNA is TGTGCCATCAGTGAGAAGTACAATGAGCAGTTCTTC.